The rows below give T cell receptor beta chains drawn from one sample of a study of CD8+ T cells in alopecia areata. Method: immunoSEQ multiplex PCR; TCRdb's copy keeps in-frame clones and lacks some. The sample holds 200,000 to 250,000 clones; less than 65% are singletons and the top ten take 4.2%. The specimen was CD4+ T cells sorted from blood, collected at week 4, from a patient treated with tofacitinib. The source is a human donor with alopecia areata. The CDR3 runs from the conserved cysteine through the conserved F or W.

v_call	j_call	cdr3_aa
TRBV4-3	TRBJ2-2	CASSQAFGNTGELFF
TRBV7-2	TRBJ1-1	CASSLKFGTVNTEAFF
TRBV11-2	TRBJ1-2	CASSFGTYGYTF
TRBV20-1	TRBJ2-5	CSASPTQTQYF
TRBV29-1	TRBJ2-5	CSEGWYTSGTQETQYF
TRBV6-1	TRBJ1-5	CASGGQNNQPQHF
TRBV25-1	TRBJ1-2	CASSETGGRDGYTF
TRBV30	TRBJ2-2	CAWSRSGENTGELFF
TRBV10-3	TRBJ1-2	CAISADRDNGYTF
TRBV5-6	TRBJ1-6	CASSLDGVNNSPLHF
TRBV7-8	TRBJ2-3	CASSSRRDTDTQYF
TRBV5-1	TRBJ1-5	CASSLVQGPGQPQHF
TRBV5-1	TRBJ2-5	CASNLQETQYF
TRBV6-5	TRBJ2-7	CASGDGGSYEQYF
TRBV7-2	TRBJ2-4	CASTQLANLAKNIQYF
TRBV30	TRBJ2-2	CACLAGGAGELFF
TRBV6-6	TRBJ2-7	CASSSAVGTGSSEQYF
TRBV6-6	TRBJ2-1	CASTSHYNEQFF
TRBV30	TRBJ2-4	CAWGGRNIQYF
TRBV5-1	TRBJ1-1	CASSTSEGDAFF
TRBV12-5	TRBJ2-5	CASPGLARVGETQYF
TRBV29-1	TRBJ1-2	CSERRYNYGYTF
TRBV6-6	TRBJ1-3	CASQHPNSGNTIYF
TRBV10-3	TRBJ1-5	CAISELGGDQPQHF
TRBV7-2	TRBJ1-1	CASSPKAGKMNTEAFF
TRBV18	TRBJ2-2	CASSPQGTLDTGELFF
TRBV11-2	TRBJ2-4	CASSPPVTGGAIQYF
TRBV2	TRBJ1-5	CASRGDRIGSGNQPQHF
TRBV5-6	TRBJ2-5	CASSLRSGLGVETQYF
TRBV19	TRBJ2-2	CASSPGLAEPGELFF
TRBV5-1	TRBJ2-2	CASSFSTGELFF
TRBV9	TRBJ1-2	CASSVGTGEDGYTF
TRBV9	TRBJ1-4	CASSSRQGWNEKLFF
TRBV4-3	TRBJ1-6	CASSQDRLEALHF
TRBV7-2	TRBJ2-5	CASSLPAPETQYF
TRBV29-1	TRBJ2-7	CSGRGCPYEQYF
TRBV29-1	TRBJ1-2	CSVEGGDRVHGYTF
TRBV6-1	TRBJ2-5	CASSRDSPGAQYF
TRBV10-1	TRBJ2-2	CASSESGRGRDTGELFF
TRBV6-5	TRBJ2-7	CASRRTGGEQYF
TRBV11-2	TRBJ2-1	CASSQVQGYNEQFF
TRBV30	TRBJ1-3	CAWSAGRGNTIYF